This TCR beta chain was profiled in a study of early T cells in non-severe SARS-CoV-2 infection. General observations from the study: Private and CD4 specificities were missed by VDJdb matching, which favored anti-spike CD8 responses.

Tagging with unique molecular identifiers was applied to individual cDNA molecules. TCRdb recomputed calls from the 5' RACE reads with MiXCR, one row per CDR3 protein. Altogether 35,000 to 45,000 distinct CDR3 sequences are present, roughly 4% being singletons, with the ten largest covering about 9%. This clonotype showed up just a few times. No antigen is known for it. The TCR comes from an adult who was a healthcare worker with PCR-confirmed SARS-CoV-2 infection or an uninfected control (not recorded which). Sequencing input: whole blood.

CDR3 protein: CSATGAQETQYF. In DNA form, the CDR3 reads TGCAGTGCTACAGGGGCACAAGAGACCCAGTACTTC. The chain links TRBV20-1 to TRBJ2-5; D might be TRBD1 (6 bases). Germline-derived CDR1 and CDR2 are DFQATT and SNEGSKA (reference sequence). This CDR3 region has 12 residues. The germline V and J ends were trimmed by 4 bases and 2 bases, with 8 bases remaining between them.